A selection of T cell receptor beta chains follows, all from one sample in a study of cytomegalovirus exposure and HLA in healthy donors. Clones were read by immunoSEQ multiplex PCR, and TCRdb kept only the in-frame ones, dropping some. Here the sample spans around 190,000 clones, 84% being singletons. The sequenced material came from PBMCs. The receptors stem from a girl aged 2-15 years in good health and CMV-seropositive. Each CDR3 is given with its conserved first and last residue. D genes are given only for firm matches. Not every row has a clone size; where given, it reads once, few, many or a size class.

clone size,J gene,V gene,D gene,CDR3 length,CDR3 protein,CDR3 DNA
once,TRBJ2-7,TRBV21-1,.,14,CAPKGTGNSYEQYF,TGTGCCCCAAAAGGGACAGGGAATTCCTACGAGCAGTACTTC
once,TRBJ2-2,TRBV12-2,.,19,CASPQSGRREEAKVGELFF,TGTGCAAGTCCTCAAAGTGGGCGGCGGGAGGAAGCCAAAGTCGGGGAGCTGTTTTTT
.,TRBJ1-5,TRBV5-1,.,14,CASSLDSFNQPQHF,TGCGCCAGCAGCTTGGATTCCTTTAATCAGCCCCAGCATTTT
.,TRBJ1-2,TRBV6-1,.,15,CASSAVRQRGYGYTF,TGTGCCAGCAGTGCCGTTAGACAGCGGGGCTATGGCTACACCTTC
few,TRBJ1-1,TRBV7-9,TRBD1,16,CASSTWQGAANTEAFF,TGTGCCAGCAGCACGTGGCAGGGGGCGGCGAACACTGAAGCTTTCTTT
.,TRBJ1-1,TRBV25-1,TRBD1,16,CASSGYRGQGGTEAFF,TGTGCCAGCAGTGGTTACAGGGGGCAGGGTGGCACTGAAGCTTTCTTT
.,TRBJ2-5,TRBV30,.,13,CAWSGGLQETQYF,TGTGCCTGGAGTGGGGGACTCCAAGAGACCCAGTACTTC
.,TRBJ2-7,TRBV10-3,.,13,CAISATGLYEQYF,TGTGCCATCAGTGCCACAGGCCTATACGAGCAGTACTTC
.,TRBJ2-2,TRBV5-1,.,13,CASRRSNTGELFF,TGCGCCAGCAGACGGTCGAACACCGGGGAGCTGTTTTTT
.,TRBJ1-4,TRBV5-1,TRBD1,17,CASSLAGQGATNEKLFF,TGCGCCAGCAGCTTGGCGGGACAGGGGGCAACTAATGAAAAACTGTTTTTT
.,TRBJ2-7,TRBV19,.,13,CATRAGGRYEQYF,TGTGCCACTCGGGCCGGGGGTCGGTACGAGCAGTACTTC
few,TRBJ1-2,TRBV6-5,.,14,CASSYSRMGLGYTF,TGTGCCAGCAGTTACTCGAGGATGGGGCTCGGCTACACCTTC
.,TRBJ1-4,TRBV11-3,.,15,CASSLAGIKNEKLFF,TGTGCCAGCAGCTTAGCGGGGATAAAGAATGAAAAACTGTTTTTT
once,TRBJ1-2,TRBV18,.,14,CASSTQREGYGYTF,TGTGCCAGCTCAACACAGAGAGAGGGATATGGCTACACCTTC
few,TRBJ2-7,TRBV28,.,15,CASSFLTGEPYEQYF,TGTGCCAGCAGTTTTTTAACGGGGGAGCCCTACGAGCAGTACTTC
.,TRBJ2-3,TRBV4-1,.,14,CASSQPRDFETQYF,TGCGCCAGCAGCCAACCCCGGGACTTCGAGACGCAGTATTTT
.,TRBJ2-5,TRBV19,TRBD2,14,CASMAGGGDGTQYF,TGTGCCAGTATGGCAGGCGGGGGGGACGGGACCCAGTACTTC
.,TRBJ1-2,TRBV28,TRBD1,14,CASSPGTGVYGYTF,TGTGCCAGCAGCCCTGGGACAGGGGTTTATGGCTACACCTTC
.,TRBJ2-7,TRBV28,.,15,CASSSPGNFRNEQYF,TGTGCCAGCAGTTCTCCAGGGAACTTTCGTAACGAGCAGTACTTC
.,TRBJ2-7,TRBV6-1,TRBD1,13,CASSRDRRDEQYF,TGTGCCAGCAGCCGGGACAGGAGGGACGAGCAGTACTTC
few,TRBJ1-1,TRBV6-1,.,13,CASTQVTGTEAFF,TGTGCCAGCACCCAAGTTACGGGCACTGAAGCTTTCTTT
.,TRBJ2-5,TRBV5-6,TRBD1,16,CASSLTLTGLGETQYF,TGTGCCAGCAGCTTGACCCTGACAGGGTTGGGAGAGACCCAGTACTTC
.,TRBJ2-1,TRBV4-1,.,16,CASSHTDLSAGGVQFF,TGCGCCAGCAGCCATACCGACTTATCCGCGGGTGGAGTGCAGTTCTTC
once,TRBJ2-1,TRBV11-2,TRBD2,16,CASSLAREGLYNEQFF,TGTGCCAGCAGCTTAGCCCGGGAGGGCCTATACAATGAGCAGTTCTTC
.,TRBJ2-7,TRBV7-2,TRBD1,13,CASTGQATYEQYF,TGTGCCAGCACCGGACAGGCCACCTACGAGCAGTACTTC
.,TRBJ1-2,TRBV19,TRBD1,13,CASSPDRVQGYTF,TGTGCCAGTAGCCCGGACAGGGTACAAGGCTACACCTTC
.,TRBJ1-1,TRBV2,.,12,CASLREDTEAFF,TGTGCCAGCTTGAGGGAAGACACTGAAGCTTTCTTT
.,TRBJ2-1,TRBV6-1,.,11,CASSESGEQFF,TGTGCCAGCAGTGAATCGGGTGAGCAGTTCTTC
.,TRBJ2-1,TRBV9,TRBD2,16,CASSNLGLAPYNEQFF,TGTGCCAGCAGTAACCTGGGACTAGCGCCCTACAATGAGCAGTTCTTC
.,TRBJ1-2,TRBV4-1,TRBD1,15,CASSQGDRAGYGYTF,TGCGCCAGCAGCCAAGGGGACAGGGCAGGCTATGGCTACACCTTC
.,TRBJ1-6,TRBV5-1,.,17,CASSLEPGVGNNSPLHF,TGCGCCAGCAGCTTGGAGCCGGGAGTGGGCAATAATTCACCCCTCCACTTT
.,TRBJ1-4,TRBV5-8,.,13,CASSLEGGEKLFF,TGTGCCAGCAGCTTGGAGGGCGGGGAAAAACTGTTTTTT
.,TRBJ2-7,TRBV11-3,.,15,CASSIGQPSSYEQYF,TGTGCCAGCAGCATCGGACAGCCTAGCTCCTACGAGCAGTACTTC
once,TRBJ2-1,TRBV5-4,.,14,CASSAAASYNEQFF,TGTGCCAGCAGCGCGGCGGCCTCCTACAATGAGCAGTTCTTC
.,TRBJ1-6,TRBV30,.,16,CAWSVSGGREDSPLHF,TGTGCCTGGAGTGTATCGGGGGGAAGGGAAGATTCACCCCTCCACTTT
.,TRBJ2-5,TRBV7-8,.,15,CASSLARDFKETQYF,TGTGCCAGCAGCTTAGCCCGGGACTTCAAAGAGACCCAGTACTTC
.,TRBJ1-6,TRBV6-5,TRBD1,14,CASTRQGNNSPLHF,TGTGCCAGCACCCGACAGGGGAATAATTCACCCCTCCACTTT
.,TRBJ1-4,TRBV6-1,TRBD1,14,CASIKQGGNEKLFF,TGTGCCAGCATTAAACAGGGGGGCAATGAAAAACTGTTTTTT
.,TRBJ2-7,TRBV4-2,.,13,CASSQDQSYEQYF,TGTGCCAGCAGCCAAGACCAATCCTACGAGCAGTACTTC
.,TRBJ2-7,TRBV27,TRBD2,14,CASSPGGWAYEQYF,TGTGCCAGCAGCCCGGGGGGGTGGGCCTACGAGCAGTACTTC
.,TRBJ1-5,TRBV19,TRBD1,16,CATSRGDSNSNQPQHF,TGTGCCACTTCCAGGGGGGACAGTAATAGCAATCAGCCCCAGCATTTT
.,TRBJ2-7,TRBV28,TRBD2,17,CASRGGGEGTYAYEQYF,TGTGCCAGCAGGGGAGGAGGGGAGGGGACTTATGCCTACGAGCAGTACTTC
.,TRBJ2-4,TRBV4-1,TRBD1,18,CASSRSRDSLLTKNIQYF,TGCGCCAGCAGCCGTAGCCGGGACAGCCTACTAACCAAAAACATTCAGTACTTC
.,TRBJ2-1,TRBV9,TRBD2,14,CASARRETYNEQFF,TGTGCCTCAGCCCGGCGGGAGACCTACAATGAGCAGTTCTTC
.,TRBJ1-5,TRBV19,TRBD1,15,CASSRDRPSNQPQHF,TGTGCCAGTAGCAGGGACAGACCTAGCAATCAGCCCCAGCATTTT
.,TRBJ1-5,TRBV5-5,TRBD1,14,CASSWDRSNQPQHF,TGTGCCAGCAGCTGGGACAGGTCCAATCAGCCCCAGCATTTT
.,TRBJ1-2,TRBV9,TRBD1,15,CASSARDRENYGYTF,TGTGCCAGCAGCGCCCGGGACAGGGAGAACTATGGCTACACCTTC
once,TRBJ1-5,TRBV10-3,.,12,CAISEGGQPQHF,TGTGCCATCAGTGAAGGGGGTCAGCCCCAGCATTTT